The sequence of this T cell receptor beta chain was determined in a study of T cells in Graves' hyperthyroidism and ophthalmopathy. Patients between 18 and 65 years old had hyperthyroidism, newly diagnosed and lasting under 2 months. Uncontrolled infection, other autoimmune disease, pregnancy or lactation disqualified patients from enrolment. The authors took PBMCs from 10 ml fresh peripheral blood. This clonotype appeared a few times. The antigen is not known. This CDR3 is built from 13 residues. The trim removed 7 bases at V and 0 bases at J, leaving 5 bases unmatched. Germline V gene sequence: CDR1 SQVTM, CDR2 ANQGSEA. General study results and limits: Among clonotypes expanded in thyroid above 0.001, most were also found in blood.

Amplified TCR beta CDR3 regions derived from RNA transcripts. HTBI primers were used for first-round RT-PCR of the TCR CDR3. MiXCR, run by TCRdb on the multiplex PCR reads, gives a single entry per CDR3 protein. Among about 420,000 distinct CDR3 sequences listed, approximately 14% were seen once. The V call is TRBV29-1, the J call TRBJ1-1; 7 nucleotides line up with TRBD1. Input material: blood. The clonotype was recovered from a woman aged 18-30 years with Graves' hyperthyroidism. CDR3 residues: CSGRQGLNTEAFF. CDR3 coding DNA: TGCAGCGGTAGACAGGGTCTGAACACTGAAGCTTTCTTT. The variable domain in full, with the rest retrieved from reference TRBV29-1 and TRBJ1-1, is SAVISQKPSRDICQRGTSLTIQCQVDSQVTMMFWYRQQPGQSLTLIATANQGSEATYESGFVIDKFPISRPNLTFSTLTVSNMSPEDSSIYLCSGRQGLNTEAFFGQGTRLTVV.